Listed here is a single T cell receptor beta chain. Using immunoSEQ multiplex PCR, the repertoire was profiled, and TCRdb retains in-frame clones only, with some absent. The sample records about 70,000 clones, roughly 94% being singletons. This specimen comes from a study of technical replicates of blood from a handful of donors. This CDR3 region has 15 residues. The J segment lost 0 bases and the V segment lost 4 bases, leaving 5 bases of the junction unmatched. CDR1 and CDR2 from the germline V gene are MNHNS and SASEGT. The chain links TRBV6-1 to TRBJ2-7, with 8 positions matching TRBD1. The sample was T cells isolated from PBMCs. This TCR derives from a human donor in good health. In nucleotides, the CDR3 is TGTGCCAGCAGTGTTCGGACAGGGCTCTCCTACGAGCAGTACTTC. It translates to CASSVRTGLSYEQYF.